This T cell receptor beta chain is from a study of CD8+ T cells in alopecia areata. Specified treatment: oral pan-JAK inhibitor, 5-10 mg twice daily. The CDR3 contains 13 residues. Deletions cut 5 bases from V and 0 bases from J, with 7 bases between. Germline values: CDR1 SGHTA, CDR2 FQGTGA. Once RNA had been extracted, it was reverse transcribed into cDNA to act as the sequencing template. The table came from immunoSEQ multiplex PCR; TCRdb's copy has only in-frame clones and leaves some out. The repertoire holds 90,000 to 150,000 clones, with 58% as singletons. Material: CD8+ T cells sorted from blood, obtained at week 4, from a patient treated with tofacitinib. The clonotype originates from a human donor with alopecia areata. The chain couples TRBV7-3 to TRBJ2-5; D remains ambiguous. CDR3 DNA: TGTGCCAGCAGCCCGCGATACCAAGAGACCCAGTACTTC. Translating gives CASSPRYQETQYF.